This TCR beta chain derives from a study of spatial heterogeneity in lung cancer. Germline values: CDR1 KGHDR, CDR2 SFDVKD. The CDR3 is 13 amino acids. The V end lost 11 bases, the J end lost 2 bases, and 14 bases lay between the germline ends. TCRdb re-called the 5' RACE reads through MiXCR, storing one row per CDR3 protein. Of 45,000 to 55,000 distinct CDR3 sequences listed, approximately 5% are singletons. Stated time point: sample taken at primary tumor resection. Sequencing covered unsorted whole RNA taken from tumor, nontumor lung or frozen PBMC. Points from the study as a whole: Ubiquitous, expanded tumor-derived TCRs were more frequently observed in blood at resection than at follow-up.

This clonotype appeared a few times. The target antigen is unknown. The sample was PBMCs, taken at surgery. The clonotype originates from a male donor with early-stage non-small cell lung cancer. The V and J genes are TRBV24-1 and TRBJ1-1; D is unresolved. CDR3 sequence (DNA): TGTGCCAAAAGAGGCAGGCCTAACACTGAAGCTTTCTTT. Translating gives CAKRGRPNTEAFF.